This TCR beta chain was sequenced in a study of blood T cell repertoires in COVID-19. The germline V gene has CDR1 MNHEY and CDR2 SVGEGT. This CDR3 is 21 amino acids long. J gave up 1 base and V 5 bases, and 22 bases lay outside the gene matches. The method was immunoSEQ multiplex PCR; TCRdb's version includes in-frame clones alone and lacks a portion of them. The table shows about 250,000 clones, with 80% to 90% occurring only once. This clonotype was sampled from a woman aged 40-49 years who had been exposed to COVID-19. Sequencing was done on a sample of PBMCs or T cells enriched from blood (not recorded which). The V call is TRBV6-2 or TRBV6-3, the J call TRBJ2-3, with TRBD2 matching 9 bases. The CDR3 loop is CASSPAGGGVLPDQRTDTQYF. The CDR3 region has the DNA TGTGCCAGCAGTCCCGCTGGCGGGGGGGTCTTACCAGACCAACGCACAGATACGCAGTATTTT.